This T cell receptor (beta chain) was found in a study of blood T cell repertoires in COVID-19. Clones were sequenced by immunoSEQ multiplex PCR, and TCRdb holds only the in-frame ones, with some missing. The sample holds 50,000 to 65,000 clones, around 74% seen once. V gave up 5 bases and J gave up 7 bases; unmatched junction bases: 10. The CDR3 length is 14 residues. Germline CDR1 LNHDA, CDR2 SQIVND (reference sequence). The TCR originated in a woman aged 50 to 60 with active or convalescent COVID-19. The V gene is TRBV19, the J gene TRBJ1-1, with 7 bases lining up with TRBD1. The specimen sequenced was peripheral blood. CDR3 in DNA: TGTGCCAGTAGTGCAGGGACAGTTTGGGGTGAAGCTTTCTTT. Translated, it gives CASSAGTVWGEAFF.